These T cell receptor beta chains were read from a single sample in a study of glioma-infiltrating T cells. TCRdb reprocessed the multiplex PCR reads with MiXCR, giving one entry per CDR3 protein. Altogether 150,000 to 200,000 distinct CDR3 sequences are present, roughly 45% being singletons, with the ten largest covering roughly 5.2%. Sequencing was performed on glioma tissue, nonneoplastic brain tissue, or PBMCs (not recorded which). The receptors shown here come from a human donor with low-grade glioma or glioblastoma, undergoing nonglioma brain surgery, or in good health (not recorded which). Each CDR3 is given with its conserved first and last residue. D genes are given only for firm matches. Size values are once, few and many counts, or a class for expanded clones, and some rows have none.

abundance | d_gene | j_gene | v_gene | CDR3nt | CDR3aa
- | - | TRBJ2-5 | TRBV28 | TGTGCCAGGAGTTTAGCAGGTTGCCAAGAGACCCAGTACTTC | CARSLAGCQETQYF
- | - | TRBJ2-5 | TRBV7-6 | TGTGCCAGCAGCTCTGCGGGCTCCCTCAAGGAGACCCAGTACTTC | CASSSAGSLKETQYF
few | - | TRBJ2-3 | TRBV7-9 | TGTGCCAGCAGCTTAGGGCAGTACACAGATACGCAGTATTTT | CASSLGQYTDTQYF
few | TRBD2 | TRBJ2-7 | TRBV5-4 | TGTGCCAGCAGCTTGGTAGCGGGGTACGAGCAGTACTTC | CASSLVAGYEQYF
many | - | TRBJ1-1 | TRBV6-2/TRBV6-3 | TGTGCCAGCAGTTACTCGGGGCGTACCACTGAAGCTTTCTTT | CASSYSGRTTEAFF
- | - | TRBJ1-1 | TRBV27 | TGCGCCAGAAGTTCCCCCGGTCGTGGTACTGAAGCTTTCTTT | CARSSPGRGTEAFF
many | - | TRBJ2-3 | TRBV3-1 | TGTGCCAGCAGCCTCTACTCCGACAGAACAGATACGCAGTATTTT | CASSLYSDRTDTQYF
few | - | TRBJ2-3 | TRBV5-1 | TGCGCCAGCAGCTTCGGACACAACACAGATACGCAGTATTTT | CASSFGHNTDTQYF
- | - | TRBJ2-1 | TRBV20-1 | TGCAGTGCTTCTGGAAGGAGTGGGTACAATGAGCAGTTCTTC | CSASGRSGYNEQFF
- | - | TRBJ2-5 | TRBV20-1 | TGCAGTGCTGGGGCCCAGGGCGAGACCCAGTACTTC | CSAGAQGETQYF
many | - | TRBJ2-5 | TRBV28 | TGTGCCAGCACTTCCCCGGACAGAGAGACCCAGTACTTC | CASTSPDRETQYF
many | - | TRBJ1-3 | TRBV4-2 | TGTGCCAGCAGCCAAGAAGTCATGAGCTCTGGAAACACCATATATTTT | CASSQEVMSSGNTIYF
- | TRBD1 | TRBJ2-1 | TRBV5-4 | TGTGCCAGCAGCACCGGGACAGAGCCCTCGAGCTGGGAGTTCTTC | CASSTGTEPSSWEFF
- | - | TRBJ2-1 | TRBV7-2 | TGCGCCAGCAGCCAAGAACAGGAGGCTTTTAATTATGAGCAGTTCTTC | CASSQEQEAFNYEQFF
- | - | TRBJ2-1 | TRBV7-9 | TGTGCCAGCAGTGAAGATTTTCGGAATGAGCAGTTCTTC | CASSEDFRNEQFF
once | TRBD2 | TRBJ2-7 | TRBV5-1 | TGCGCCAGCAGCTCTAGCGGTCTACAGCCCTACGAGCAGTACTTC | CASSSSGLQPYEQYF
- | - | TRBJ1-5 | TRBV7-4 | TGTGCCAGCAGCTTAGTAAGTCAGGTAAATCAGCCCCAGCATTTT | CASSLVSQVNQPQHF
- | - | TRBJ2-1 | TRBV19 | TGTGCCAGTAGTAATCCGGGACTTTTCTACAATGAGCAGTTCTTC | CASSNPGLFYNEQFF
- | - | TRBJ2-3 | TRBV20-1 | TGCAGTGCTATAGATATAGCTAGGAGGGCCCCCACAGATACGCAGTATTTT | CSAIDIARRAPTDTQYF
- | - | TRBJ2-1 | TRBV12-3/TRBV12-4 | TGTGCCAGCAGCCCATCTAACAAGGGCAACAATGAGCAGTTCTTC | CASSPSNKGNNEQFF
- | - | TRBJ2-5 | TRBV6-1 | TGTGCCAGCAGTAGAATGGCGAGGTTGGAGACCCAGTACTTC | CASSRMARLETQYF
- | - | TRBJ2-3 | TRBV2 | TGTGCCAGCCGGACAAGTTCCGATACGCAGTATTTT | CASRTSSDTQYF
- | - | TRBJ1-6 | TRBV5-1 | TGCGCCAGCAGCTCGGGACCAAGGGATTCACCCCTCCACTTT | CASSSGPRDSPLHF
many | TRBD1 | TRBJ1-4 | TRBV7-9 | TGTGCCAGCAGCTTAGGGACAGGGGAAGCGATCGAAAAACTGTTTTTT | CASSLGTGEAIEKLFF
- | - | TRBJ2-1 | TRBV18 | TGTGCCAGCTCACCACAAACTACTAGTTATGAGCAGTTCTTC | CASSPQTTSYEQFF
- | TRBD1 | TRBJ2-1 | TRBV12-3/TRBV12-4 | TGTGCCAGCGGAGAACAGGGGACATACAATGAGCAGTTCTTC | CASGEQGTYNEQFF
- | - | TRBJ2-5 | TRBV18 | TGTGCCAGCTCACCACCAGGGAATCAAGAGACCCAGTACTTC | CASSPPGNQETQYF
few | TRBD2 | TRBJ2-1 | TRBV7-3 | TGTGCCAGCAGCTTAACGTCGGGGACTAGCGGCTACAATGAGCAGTTCTTC | CASSLTSGTSGYNEQFF
- | TRBD2 | TRBJ2-1 | TRBV12-3/TRBV12-4 | TGTGCCAGCAGTGGAGGGACTAGCGGGAGGCCTGAGCAGTTCTTC | CASSGGTSGRPEQFF
- | - | TRBJ1-5 | TRBV20-1 | TGCAGTGCTAGAGGTGACATGAGGAATAAGCCCCAGCATTTT | CSARGDMRNKPQHF
- | - | TRBJ2-7 | TRBV5-1 | TGCGCCAGCACGGCGTGGGGTTCCTACGAGCAGTACTTC | CASTAWGSYEQYF
few | - | TRBJ1-1 | TRBV5-5 | TGTGCCAGCAGCTTGCGCCAGGGAGAGAACACTGAAGCTTTCTTT | CASSLRQGENTEAFF
many | - | TRBJ2-3 | TRBV6-1 | TGTGCCAGCATAAGAAAGGCCGACGCCACAGATACGCAGTATTTT | CASIRKADATDTQYF
- | - | TRBJ2-7 | TRBV25-1 | TGTGCCAGCAGTGAATTTTTCCGGGGCGTCGAGCAGTACTTC | CASSEFFRGVEQYF
- | TRBD1 | TRBJ2-1 | TRBV6-9 | TGTGCGAGCAGTTCATCCGGGACAGGGAGGCCCTATGAGGAGTTCTTC | CASSSSGTGRPYEEFF
many | - | TRBJ2-3 | TRBV3-1 | TGTGCCAGCACCACAACTGGAGATACGCAGTATTTT | CASTTTGDTQYF
- | - | TRBJ1-5 | TRBV2 | TGTGCCAGGAGTGACCCGCCGGAAGAGCCCCAGCATTTT | CARSDPPEEPQHF
- | - | TRBJ1-1 | TRBV5-1 | TGCGCCAGCAGACTAAGACAGGCCTCGAACACTGAAGCTTTCTTT | CASRLRQASNTEAFF
- | - | TRBJ1-4 | TRBV5-8 | TGTGCCAGCAGCTTGGGGGCAGGGGACCCTAATGAAAAACTGTTTTTT | CASSLGAGDPNEKLFF
few | - | TRBJ2-1 | TRBV7-8 | TGTGCCAGCAGCGCTTATGGGGGGCGGGCCTACAATGAGCAGTTCTTC | CASSAYGGRAYNEQFF
many | - | TRBJ2-1 | TRBV7-2 | TGTGCCAGCAGCAAAACGGGACGGGCCTCAGGGGAGCAGTTCTTC | CASSKTGRASGEQFF
- | TRBD1 | TRBJ1-1 | TRBV6-1 | TGTGCAAGCAGTGAAGAGGGACAGCACACTGAACCTTTCTTT | CASSEEGQHTEPFF
many | TRBD2 | TRBJ2-7 | TRBV20-1 | TGCAGTGCTCCAATGACTAGCGGGAGCGATTCGTACCAGTACTTC | CSAPMTSGSDSYQYF
- | TRBD1 | TRBJ2-5 | TRBV11-2 | TGTGCCAGCAGCTTGGGACAGTTCGGAGAGACCCAGTACTTC | CASSLGQFGETQYF
- | - | TRBJ2-1 | TRBV6-5 | TGTGCCAGCGAGTACGGGGAATACAATGAGCAGCTCTTC | CASEYGEYNEQLF